The 20 T cell receptor beta chains given below trace back to one sample, sequenced in a study of identical twins. TCRdb re-analysed the 5' RACE reads in MiXCR, keeping a single row per CDR3 protein. Among more than 350,000 distinct CDR3 sequences listed, about 9% were seen once. The specimen sequenced was naive T cells sorted from blood. These receptor sequences come from a woman between 50 and 59 years old in good health.

Worth noting for this clonotype: A read error may produce the germline difference seen at one junction end. The chain employs TRBV12-3 or TRBV12-4 and TRBJ2-4; D is tentatively TRBD1 or TRBD2 (5 bases each). CDR3 size: 13 residues. As DNA, the CDR3 is TGTGCCAGCAGTCAATTTGGGGGTCAGCAGGAAGACTTC. Residues: CASSQFGGQQEDF.

This chain links TRBV5-4 with TRBJ2-5, with 11 bases lining up with TRBD2. The CDR3 covers 16 residues. Per germline, CDR1 SGHNT and CDR2 YYREEE (reference sequence). J was trimmed by 3 bases and V by 4 bases; bases with no gene match: 8. CDR3 sequence: CASSRLSGRAEETQYF. The CDR3 DNA is TGTGCCAGCAGCCGTCTTAGCGGGAGGGCCGAAGAGACCCAGTACTTC.

In its sample, this clonotype was seen a few times. The J gene is TRBJ2-1, the V gene TRBV4-1, with 9 bases that match TRBD1. The CDR3 has 16 amino acids. The ends lost 3 bases at V and 8 bases at J; junction bases unmatched: 11. The germline V gene has CDR1 MGHRA and CDR2 YSYEKL. DNA for the CDR3: TGCGCCAGCAGCCAGACCGGGACAGGGTTAACAGATGAGCAGTTCTTC. Its protein is CASSQTGTGLTDEQFF.

This clonotype was seen only a few times. V usage is TRBV29-1 and J usage is TRBJ2-5, with 10 bases identical to TRBD2. The J segment lost 5 bases and the V segment lost 4 bases, leaving 7 bases of the junction unmatched. This CDR3 contains 14 residues. The germline CDR1 and CDR2 sequences are SQVTM and ANQGSEA. The CDR3 loop is CSVAALAGRETQYF. In DNA, the CDR3 is TGCAGCGTTGCAGCACTAGCGGGAAGGGAGACCCAGTACTTC.

Ten or more counts support this clonotype. The rearrangement uses TRBV9 and TRBJ2-7; D assignment may be TRBD1 or TRBD2 (5 bases each). The ends were cut back, 0 bases at V and 4 bases at J, with 14 bases in the middle. Germline-derived CDR1 and CDR2 are SGDLS and YYNGEE. This CDR3 has 15 amino acids. The CDR3 protein is CASSVAGTQGYEQYF. The DNA for the CDR3 is TGTGCCAGCAGCGTAGCTGGGACCCAAGGGTACGAGCAGTACTTC.

This clonotype was picked up many times. The J gene is TRBJ1-2, the V gene TRBV29-1; D remains ambiguous. V dropped 4 bases and J dropped 8 bases, with 17 bases sitting between them. The CDR3 extends over 13 amino acids. CDR1 and CDR2 (germline): SQVTM, ANQGSEA. In DNA form, the CDR3 reads TGCAGCGTTGGGAGTTCCCAAGTGGGAGGCTACACCTTC. Translating it yields CSVGSSQVGGYTF.

This clonotype was counted between two and nine times. V gene TRBV5-1 combines with J gene TRBJ2-5; 9 bases line up with TRBD1. Germline V lookup: CDR1 SGHRS, CDR2 YFSETQ. J lost 5 bases, V lost 5 bases, and 10 bases had no gene match. The CDR3 is 15 residues long. The CDR3 region is CASRPDRGSGETQYF. CDR3 DNA: TGCGCCAGCAGACCCGACAGGGGGTCAGGCGAGACCCAGTACTTC. Full variable domain (rest looked up from reference TRBV5-1 and TRBJ2-5): KAGVTQTPRYLIKTRGQQVTLSCSPISGHRSVSWYQQTPGQGLQFLFEYFSETQRNKGNFPGRFSGRQFSNSRSEMNVSTLELGDSALYLCASRPDRGSGETQYFGPGTRLLVL.

This clonotype occurred many times. V and J are TRBV9 and TRBJ1-6; TRBD1 aligns across 9 bases. Germline V lookup: CDR1 SGDLS, CDR2 YYNGEE. This CDR3 contains 14 residues. J lost 9 bases, V lost 2 bases, and 3 bases had no gene match. CDR3 sequence (DNA): TGTGCCAGCAGCGTTTCACAGGGGGCTTCACCCCTCCACTTT. This translates into CASSVSQGASPLHF.

The V call is TRBV6-1, the J call TRBJ2-7; D uncertain. The CDR3 is 16 amino acids. CDR1 and CDR2 (germline): MNHNS, SASEGT. The V end was cut by 2 bases, the J end by 0 bases, with 14 bases between. The DNA for the CDR3 is TGTGCCAGCAGTGAATCCATCCCCCGGAGCTCCTACGAGCAGTACGTC. Translation: CASSESIPRSSYEQYV.

There are many counts of this clonotype. This chain links TRBV6-6 with TRBJ1-2, with 9 bases lining up with TRBD1. The CDR3 has 16 residues. V dropped 7 bases and J dropped 2; count of bases not matched to a gene: 11. CDR1 and CDR2 from the germline V gene are MNHNY and SVGAGI (reference sequence). CDR3 sequence: CASTPAGTGRNYGYTF. DNA for the CDR3: TGTGCCAGCACCCCCGCAGGGACAGGGAGGAACTATGGCTACACCTTC.

This clonotype was recorded a few times. The chain is built from TRBV15 and TRBJ2-3; 8 bases map to TRBD1. The CDR3 length is 16 residues. The germline gives CDR1 LNHNV, CDR2 YYDKDF (reference sequence). Unmatched junction bases numbered 8, after V lost 4 bases and J lost 2 bases. CDR3: CATSINRGALTDTQYF. The CDR3 DNA reads as TGTGCCACCAGCATCAACAGGGGGGCCCTCACAGATACGCAGTATTTT. The full variable domain, its missing parts supplied by reference TRBV15 and TRBJ2-3, is DAMVIQNPRYQVTQFGKPVTLSCSQTLNHNVMYWYQQKSSQAPKLLFHYYDKDFNNEADTPDNFQSRRPNTSFCFLDIRSPGLGDTAMYLCATSINRGALTDTQYFGPGTRLTVL.

In its sample, this clonotype was seen a few times. The chain combines TRBV6-2 or TRBV6-3 with TRBJ2-1; 12 positions match TRBD2. The germline V gene has CDR1 MNHEY and CDR2 SVGEGT. J was trimmed by 14 bases and V by 6 bases; bases with no gene match: 5. The CDR3 totals 12 residues. The DNA of the CDR3 is TGTGCCAGCAGCCGACTAGCGGGAGAGGAGTTCTTC. It yields the protein CASSRLAGEEFF.

The chain recombines TRBV12-3 or TRBV12-4 with TRBJ2-3, with D unclear. V lost 7 bases and J lost 0, with 11 bases in between. The CDR3 sequence is 14 residues long. This chain's CDR3 is CASNDRRSTDTQYF. The CDR3 region has the DNA TGTGCCAGCAACGACCGGAGAAGCACAGATACGCAGTATTTT.

A few counts support this clonotype. The chain uses TRBV20-1 and TRBJ2-5, with D possibly being TRBD2 (6 bases). The germline V gene has CDR1 DFQATT and CDR2 SNEGSKA (reference sequence). The germline V and J ends were trimmed by 5 bases and 3 bases, with 16 bases remaining between them. The CDR3 is 14 residues long. The CDR3 is CSAPLVGEEETQYF. The CDR3 DNA reads TGCAGTGCTCCCCTCGTGGGGGAGGAAGAGACCCAGTACTTC.

The rearrangement links TRBV3-1 to TRBJ1-1; 7 bases line up with TRBD1. The CDR3 totals 11 residues. V lost 8 bases and J lost 8; bases outside the gene matches: 5. Germline lookup yields CDR1 LGHDT and CDR2 YNNKEL (reference sequence). The CDR3 loop is CASGLTGEAFF. CDR3 DNA: TGTGCCAGCGGATTGACAGGGGAAGCTTTCTTT.

This chain uses TRBV18 with TRBJ2-6, with 8 bases fitting TRBD1. V was clipped by 6 bases and J by 2 bases; unmatched bases: 6. CDR3 length equals 16 residues. Per germline, CDR1 KGHSH and CDR2 LQKENI. This CDR3 reads CASSQETGAGANVLTF. CDR3 in DNA: TGTGCCAGCTCCCAAGAGACAGGGGCTGGGGCCAACGTCCTGACTTTC.

The sample holds a few counts of this clonotype. The chain joins TRBV19 to TRBJ2-1; 8 nucleotides match TRBD2. The CDR3 is made up of 16 amino acids. The junction had 12 bases not matched to a gene; V was cut back by 3 bases and J by 8 bases. Germline loops: CDR1 LNHDA, CDR2 SQIVND (reference sequence). The CDR3, as DNA: TGTGCCAGTAGTATTGCCCCTCTATCGGGAGGGGATGAGCAGTTCTTC. Residues: CASSIAPLSGGDEQFF.

This clonotype has only a few counts. The V gene is TRBV3-1, the J gene TRBJ2-1; weak D call: TRBD2 (6 bases). Trimming took 1 base from V and 8 from J, leaving 15 bases between them. The CDR3 is made up of 15 amino acids. Germline CDR1 is LGHDT and CDR2 is YNNKEL (reference sequence). CDR3 sequence reads: CASSQAASVVDEQFF. CDR3 sequence (DNA): TGTGCCAGCAGCCAAGCTGCTAGCGTGGTCGATGAGCAGTTCTTC.

The rearrangement links TRBV19 to TRBJ2-7; D unresolved. This CDR3 has 12 amino acids. The V gene lost 4 bases and the J gene lost 2 bases, with 6 bases spanning the gap. Germline values: CDR1 LNHDA, CDR2 SQIVND (reference sequence). CDR3: CASSTGPYEQYF. The DNA for the CDR3 is TGTGCCAGTAGTACCGGGCCCTACGAGCAGTACTTC.

The rearrangement joins TRBV7-6 to TRBJ2-7; 8 bases are a match to TRBD2. V shed 1 base and J 7 bases; nucleotides not matched to a gene: 3. Germline V CDR1 and CDR2: SGHVS, FNYEAQ. CDR3 length: 13 residues. CDR3: CASSLDGREEQYF. In nucleotides, the CDR3 is TGTGCCAGCAGCTTAGACGGGAGGGAAGAGCAGTACTTC.